One sample yielded the 30 T cell receptor beta chains listed below, sequenced in a study of T-cell memory formation after mild COVID-19. MiXCR was run by TCRdb on the 5' RACE reads, yielding one entry per CDR3 protein. This table has about 57,000 distinct CDR3 sequences, 10% to 15% appearing once. What was sequenced was PBMCs or a T cell subset sorted from them (not recorded which). All receptors derive from a man between 18 and 35 years old who had mild COVID-19 (a few samples of this study predate the infection). Cell type and time point are not known.

This clonotype has just a few counts. The chain uses TRBV7-2 and TRBJ2-2; the match to TRBD2 covers 9 bases. In germline, CDR1 is SGHTA, CDR2 FQGNSA. The CDR3 covers 14 residues. J lost 7 bases, V lost 7 bases, and 7 bases had no gene match. This chain's CDR3 is CASTRRGGYGELFF. The CDR3 coding sequence is TGTGCCAGCACTAGGCGGGGGGGCTACGGGGAGCTGTTTTTT.

This clonotype was seen more than once but under ten times. The chain couples TRBV5-6 to TRBJ2-3; D is unclear. Germline values: CDR1 SGHDT, CDR2 YYEEEE. This CDR3 has 12 amino acids. With 5 bases removed from V and 6 bases from J, the gap between germline ends came to 10 bases. In DNA, the CDR3 is TGTGCCAGCAGTCGGCCTGGGGATACGCAGTATTTT. Translated: CASSRPGDTQYF. Complete variable domain (other parts from reference TRBV5-6 and TRBJ2-3): DAGVTQSPTHLIKTRGQQVTLRCSPKSGHDTVSWYQQALGQGPQFIFQYYEEEERQRGNFPDRFSGHQFPNYSSELNVNALLLGDSALYLCASSRPGDTQYFGPGTRLTVL.

Regarding this clonotype: The DNA is omitted, as the CDR3 cannot be located on it reliably, and the CDR3 follows TCRdb's listing. This chain links TRBV11-2 with TRBJ2-2; the table's D gene call, TRBD1, was not cross checked with the DNA. Germline loops: CDR1 SGHAT, CDR2 FQNNGV. Ends included, the CDR3 has 17 residues. The CDR3 spells CASSPLAGFEHRGAVFF.

This clonotype was counted only a few times. The chain combines TRBV5-1 with TRBJ1-6, with D uncertain. The ends were cut back, 6 bases at V and 6 bases at J, with 16 bases in the middle. Germline assignment: CDR1 SGHRS and CDR2 YFSETQ. CDR3 length: 15 amino acids. The chain's CDR3 is CASTGNWERNSPLHF. The CDR3 nucleotides are TGCGCCAGCACCGGGAATTGGGAGCGTAATTCACCCCTCCACTTT. The variable domain in full, completed from reference TRBV5-1 and TRBJ1-6, reads KAGVTQTPRYLIKTRGQQVTLSCSPISGHRSVSWYQQTPGQGLQFLFEYFSETQRNKGNFPGRFSGRQFSNSRSEMNVSTLELGDSALYLCASTGNWERNSPLHFGNGTRLTVT.

This clonotype was recorded at least ten times. The J gene is TRBJ2-7, the V gene TRBV10-3; no definite D call. V was shortened by 8 bases and J by 7 bases, with 15 bases between the two germline ends. Germline CDR1 ENHRY, CDR2 SYGVKD. The CDR3 sequence is 12 residues long. The CDR3 loop reads CAIAGDAGEQYV. The DNA for the CDR3 is TGTGCCATCGCAGGTGACGCTGGGGAGCAGTACGTC.

The rearrangement links TRBV15 to TRBJ1-2; 8 bases match TRBD1. CDR3 length: 14 amino acids. The germline V gene has CDR1 LNHNV and CDR2 YYDKDF (reference sequence). Unmatched junction bases numbered 7, after V lost 5 bases and J lost 5 bases. The CDR3 region has the DNA TGTGCCACCAGCCGGGACAGGCGAACTTATGGCTACACCTTC. Its protein product is CATSRDRRTYGYTF. Full variable domain (missing parts from reference TRBV15 and TRBJ1-2): DAMVIQNPRYQVTQFGKPVTLSCSQTLNHNVMYWYQQKSSQAPKLLFHYYDKDFNNEADTPDNFQSRRPNTSFCFLDIRSPGLGDTAMYLCATSRDRRTYGYTFGSGTRLTVV.

The chain carries TRBV13 and TRBJ2-1; the D gene is possibly TRBD1 (5 bases). CDR1 is PRHDT, CDR2 FYEKMQ, per germline (reference sequence). The germline V and J ends were trimmed by 5 bases and 4 bases, with 18 bases remaining between them. The CDR3 contains 16 residues. The CDR3 region has the DNA TGTGCCAGCAGCCTAGTGAAAAGCGACAGATACAATGAGCAGTTCTTC. This gives the protein CASSLVKSDRYNEQFF.

This clonotype was found a few times. This chain joins TRBV12-3 or TRBV12-4 and TRBJ2-3; no clear D gene. This CDR3 region has 15 residues. V lost 6 bases, J lost 1 base, and 14 bases lay in between. The CDR3 protein is CASRVGIVGTDTQYF. CDR3 in DNA: TGTGCCAGCAGGGTGGGAATTGTGGGCACAGATACGCAGTATTTT.

This clonotype was counted only a few times. The gene calls are TRBV9 and TRBJ1-2; 8 bases are shared with TRBD1. Germline V gene data show CDR1 as SGDLS and CDR2 as YYNGEE. This CDR3 region has 17 residues. V lost 4 bases to trimming and J lost 3 bases; unmatched junction nucleotides: 14. This CDR3 reads CASSPRGGQGADYGYTF. CDR3 nucleotide sequence: TGTGCCAGCAGCCCAAGGGGTGGGCAGGGGGCGGACTATGGCTACACCTTC.

The chain employs TRBV24-1 and TRBJ2-5; 13 bases fit TRBD2. Germline V gene sequence: CDR1 KGHDR, CDR2 SFDVKD. The trim removed 4 bases at V and 4 bases at J, leaving 11 bases unmatched. The CDR3 totals 18 residues. This chain's CDR3 is CATSEAGTSGAHGETQYF. CDR3 in DNA: TGTGCCACCAGTGAGGCCGGGACTAGCGGGGCCCATGGAGAGACCCAGTACTTC.

The chain joins TRBV10-3 to TRBJ2-3; TRBD2 matches 9 bases. Germline V CDR1 and CDR2: ENHRY, SYGVKD. V lost 3 bases, J lost 7 bases, and 8 bases stayed unmatched. The CDR3 is 15 residues long. This CDR3 is CAISEGLAGFYTQYF. CDR3 coding DNA: TGTGCCATCAGTGAAGGGCTAGCGGGGTTCTATACGCAGTATTTT.

The chain is built from TRBV7-9 and TRBJ1-2, with D perhaps TRBD1 (5 bases). CDR1 SEHNR and CDR2 FQNEAQ come from the germline V gene (reference sequence). With 1 base removed from V and 5 bases from J, the gap between germline ends came to 11 bases. The CDR3 is made up of 14 amino acids. The CDR3 DNA is TGTGCCAGCAGCTTAGGAAATCAGGGTTATGGCTACACCTTC. Encoded protein: CASSLGNQGYGYTF.

The chain's CDR3 is CSAREPGVGKLFF. The CDR3 DNA reads TGCAGTGCTAGAGAGCCCGGAGTCGGAAAACTGTTTTTT. This chain links TRBV20-1 with TRBJ1-4; D remains unclear. Trimming removed 0 bases at V and 10 bases at J, with 12 bases between. This CDR3 region has 13 residues. The V gene's germline CDR1 is DFQATT and CDR2 SNEGSKA (reference sequence).

The sample holds a few counts of this clonotype. V is TRBV12-3 or TRBV12-4 and J is TRBJ2-1; TRBD1 or TRBD2 may be the D gene (5 bases each). With 7 bases removed from V and 9 bases from J, the gap between germline ends came to 16 bases. This CDR3 has 13 residues. The CDR3 loop is CASNNPGAVEQFF. The CDR3 bases are TGTGCCAGCAACAACCCCGGGGCGGTTGAGCAGTTCTTC.

The chain combines TRBV7-9 with TRBJ2-2; D is undetermined. Germline CDR1 is SEHNR and CDR2 is FQNEAQ (reference sequence). The CDR3 is 13 amino acids. V was trimmed by 5 bases and J by 6 bases, leaving 10 bases between them. Here the CDR3 reads CASSPLVAGELFF. DNA of the CDR3: TGTGCCAGCAGCCCCCTAGTTGCCGGGGAGCTGTTTTTT.

The chain has TRBV2 and TRBJ2-7, with D uncertain. The V gene's germline CDR1 is SNHLY and CDR2 FYNNEI. The CDR3 runs 11 residues. V gave up 1 base and J gave up 6 bases, with 4 bases separating them. CDR3 in amino acids: CASSEEGEQYV. Written as DNA, the CDR3 is TGTGCCAGCAGTGAAGAGGGCGAGCAGTACGTC.

The chain is built from TRBV4-1 and TRBJ1-2; the match to TRBD1 covers 9 bases. The CDR3 loop spans 15 amino acids. Germline-derived CDR1 and CDR2 are MGHRA and YSYEKL. The V segment lost 6 bases and the J segment 8 bases; nucleotides outside the gene matches: 13. CDR3 protein: CASRHFGDREWGYTF. In DNA, the CDR3 is TGCGCCAGCAGGCATTTTGGGGACAGGGAATGGGGCTACACCTTC.

This clonotype has at least ten counts. This chain links TRBV12-3 or TRBV12-4 with TRBJ2-3; weak D call: TRBD2 (5 bases). This CDR3 has 18 amino acids. Deletions cut 5 bases from V and 1 base from J, with 22 bases between. CDR3 sequence reads: CASSPGPLAPLRTDTQYF. The CDR3 bases are TGTGCCAGCAGTCCCGGCCCCCTAGCCCCCCTTCGCACAGATACGCAGTATTTT.

In its sample, this clonotype was seen a few times. J is TRBJ1-2 and V is TRBV7-2; D remains unclear. The CDR3 is made up of 14 amino acids. Deletions cut 4 bases from V and 3 bases from J, with 12 bases between. Looked up from germline, CDR1 is SGHTA and CDR2 is FQGNSA. The CDR3 DNA sequence: TGTGCCAGCAGCTCGACTGTTCCCTACTATGGCTACACCTTC. It specifies CASSSTVPYYGYTF.

A few counts support this clonotype. The rearrangement links TRBV6-1 to TRBJ2-7; 9 bases are shared with TRBD1. The V gene end was trimmed by 4 bases and the J gene end by 5 bases; junction bases not matched to a gene: 9. Germline CDR1 MNHNS, CDR2 SASEGT. The CDR3 has 15 residues. In nucleotides, the CDR3 is TGTGCCAGCAGTGGGGGAACAGGGGGCAAGGACGAGCAGTACGTC. Protein: CASSGGTGGKDEQYV.

The sample holds a few counts of this clonotype. The V call is TRBV28, the J call TRBJ2-5; perhaps TRBD1 as D (6 bases). V lost 4 bases to trimming and J lost 5 bases, with 17 bases between them. This CDR3 is 15 amino acids long. The germline gives CDR1 MDHEN, CDR2 SYDVKM. CDR3 nucleotide sequence: TGTGCCAGCAGTTACTCGCCCAGGGGTTCGGAGACCCAGTACTTC. This codes for CASSYSPRGSETQYF.

This clonotype was found a few times. This sequence joins TRBV20-1 and TRBJ1-5; 7 bases agree with TRBD1. This CDR3 spans 15 amino acids. In germline, CDR1 is DFQATT, CDR2 SNEGSKA (reference sequence). J was trimmed by 7 bases and V by 5 bases; bases with no gene match: 14. DNA for the CDR3: TGCAGTGCTTCACAGGGGTCCCGAGTTTGGCAGCCCCAGCATTTT. Translated, it gives CSASQGSRVWQPQHF.

Ten or more counts support this clonotype. The V call is TRBV7-2, the J call TRBJ2-3; D is perhaps TRBD2 (6 bases). The CDR3 extends over 14 amino acids. Trimming took 2 bases from V and 5 from J, leaving 11 bases between them. Per germline, CDR1 SGHTA and CDR2 FQGNSA. The CDR3 bases are TGTGCCAGCAGCTTATTAGGTAGCGGAGATACGCAGTATTTT. It translates to CASSLLGSGDTQYF.

This clonotype was picked up many times. J is TRBJ1-2 and V is TRBV7-2; 9 nucleotides align to TRBD1. This CDR3 contains 15 residues. Germline V gene sequence: CDR1 SGHTA, CDR2 FQGNSA. V trimming: 4 bases; J trimming: 7 bases; junction bases outside the gene matches: 10. CDR3 amino acids: CASSSPGGTGSGYTF. CDR3 sequence (DNA): TGTGCCAGCAGCTCACCGGGCGGGACAGGGTCTGGCTACACCTTC.

This clonotype was seen only a few times. The rearrangement uses TRBV20-1 and TRBJ2-5; 7 bases line up with TRBD2. The trim removed 0 bases at V and 4 bases at J, leaving 8 bases unmatched. Germline V gene sequence: CDR1 DFQATT, CDR2 SNEGSKA (reference sequence). The CDR3 spans 15 residues. Here the CDR3 DNA reads TGCAGTGCTAGAGATGGAAAGGGACTATTAGAGACCCAGTACTTC. It yields the protein CSARDGKGLLETQYF.

This clonotype appeared many times. V gene TRBV7-3 combines with J gene TRBJ2-1; TRBD2 aligns across 8 bases. CDR3 length: 15 residues. After removal of 5 bases from V and 0 bases from J, the junction contained 3 bases not matched to a gene. Per germline, CDR1 SGHTA and CDR2 FQGTGA. This CDR3 is CASSPLAGSYNEQFF. DNA for the CDR3: TGTGCCAGCAGCCCCCTAGCGGGCTCCTACAATGAGCAGTTCTTC.

This clonotype came up a few times. The J gene is TRBJ1-5, the V gene TRBV4-2; perhaps TRBD1 as D (6 bases). The V end lost 0 bases, the J end lost 0 bases, and 12 bases lay between the germline ends. Germline V gives CDR1 LGHNA, CDR2 YNFKEQ. The CDR3 totals 17 residues. The CDR3: CASSQDRGHNSNQPQHF. The CDR3 DNA sequence: TGTGCCAGCAGCCAAGATAGGGGACATAATAGCAATCAGCCCCAGCATTTT.

This clonotype was seen more than once but under ten times. The rearrangement links TRBV10-3 to TRBJ1-6; a weak D match, TRBD1 (5 bases). This CDR3 spans 14 amino acids. The germline V gene encodes CDR1 ENHRY and CDR2 SYGVKD. V shed 5 bases and J shed 7 bases, with 12 bases lying between them. For the CDR3, the DNA is TGTGCCATCAGTCAGGGACTGCCAAATTCACCCCTCCACTTT. Amino acid sequence: CAISQGLPNSPLHF.

This clonotype appeared many times. This chain joins TRBV12-3 or TRBV12-4 and TRBJ1-2; D is ambiguous. The CDR3 has 12 residues. V was clipped by 8 bases and J by 4 bases, with 11 bases between them. The CDR3 spells CASATQLYGYTF. The DNA of the CDR3 is TGTGCCAGCGCGACCCAGCTCTATGGCTACACCTTC.

The chain recombines TRBV12-3 or TRBV12-4 with TRBJ1-5; D is uncertain. The CDR3 is 12 amino acids. Trimming removed 7 bases from V and 9 bases from J, with 13 bases in between. CDR3 in DNA: TGTGCCAGCACCGCCGGCTGGTCGCCCCAGCATTTT. It codes for CASTAGWSPQHF.